Below are 32 T cell receptor beta chains sequenced from a single sample in a study of T cell responses to AZD1222 COVID-19 vaccine. Profiling relied on immunoSEQ multiplex PCR, and the TCRdb table lists in-frame clones only, not all of them. The data contain around 99,000 clones, roughly 90% of them singletons. The material sequenced was peripheral blood, taken 28 days after the second AZD1222 dose. These receptors came from an adult who received the AZD1222 COVID-19 vaccine.

The J gene is TRBJ2-7, the V gene TRBV5-1; possibly TRBD2 for D (6 bases). This CDR3 has 12 amino acids. The germline V gene encodes CDR1 SGHRS and CDR2 YFSETQ. Trimming removed 7 bases from V and 6 bases from J, with 14 bases in between. The CDR3 loop reads CASSIGGTEQYF. Here the CDR3 DNA reads TGCGCCAGCTCGATCGGGGGAACCGAGCAGTACTTC.

The chain is built from TRBV27 and TRBJ2-7, with D hard to call. There are 14 residues in the CDR3. Germline values: CDR1 MNHEY, CDR2 SMNVEV (reference sequence). Trimming took off 2 bases at V and 2 bases at J, with 10 bases between the two ends. In DNA form, the CDR3 reads TGTGCCAGCAGTTTACGACTTACTCCCTACGAGCAGTACTTC. Translating it yields CASSLRLTPYEQYF.

V and J are TRBV5-1 and TRBJ1-5, with a possible D match to TRBD1 (6 bases). Per germline, CDR1 SGHRS and CDR2 YFSETQ. The CDR3 has 15 amino acids. The V end was cut by 0 bases, the J end by 0 bases, with 7 bases between. DNA of the CDR3: TGCGCCAGCAGCTTGGGGACAGTTAGCAATCAGCCCCAGCATTTT. This gives the protein CASSLGTVSNQPQHF.

V and J are TRBV10-1 and TRBJ1-1; D unresolved. V lost 6 bases to trimming and J lost 4 bases, with 15 bases between them. Germline V gene data show CDR1 as WNHNN and CDR2 as SYGVQD (reference sequence). This CDR3 is built from 14 residues. The CDR3 DNA is TGCGCCAGCAGGAGAAACAGCGAGGCCACTGAAGCTTTCTTT. Its translation: CASRRNSEATEAFF.

The genes are TRBV5-1 and TRBJ2-7, with 10 bases lining up with TRBD1. The CDR3 spans 17 residues. With 1 base clipped from V and 5 bases from J, the junction kept 12 bases outside the gene matches. The germline gives CDR1 SGHRS, CDR2 YFSETQ. The CDR3: CASSLIPLGTGVNEQYF. The CDR3 DNA reads as TGCGCCAGCAGCTTGATCCCCCTCGGGACAGGGGTTAACGAGCAGTACTTC. The full variable domain, completed using reference TRBV5-1 and TRBJ2-7, is KAGVTQTPRYLIKTRGQQVTLSCSPISGHRSVSWYQQTPGQGLQFLFEYFSETQRNKGNFPGRFSGRQFSNSRSEMNVSTLELGDSALYLCASSLIPLGTGVNEQYFGPGTRLTVT.

This rearrangement joins TRBV9 to TRBJ1-3; no reliable D call. Germline V gene data show CDR1 as SGDLS and CDR2 as YYNGEE. This CDR3 is 14 amino acids long. Deletions cut 4 bases from V and 1 base from J, with 9 bases between. The CDR3 bases are TGTGCCAGCAGCCCCCTCGGGTCTGGAAACACCATATATTTT. As protein: CASSPLGSGNTIYF.

The gene calls are TRBV14 and TRBJ1-5, with D uncertain. CDR3 length: 14 residues. V lost 1 base, J lost 3 bases, and 7 bases lay in between. The germline V gene has CDR1 SGHDN and CDR2 FVKESK. The DNA for the CDR3 is TGTGCCAGCAGCCAAGCGGGGAACAATCAGCCCCAGCATTTT. Translation gives CASSQAGNNQPQHF.

V and J are TRBV5-5 and TRBJ2-7, with D possibly being TRBD1 (6 bases). V was clipped by 0 bases and J by 0 bases, with 16 bases between them. The germline V gene has CDR1 SGHKS and CDR2 YYEKEE (reference sequence). This CDR3 contains 17 residues. The CDR3 nucleotides are TGTGCCAGCAGCTTGGAACAGGGACGGTTTCGCTCCTACGAGCAGTACTTC. Amino acid sequence: CASSLEQGRFRSYEQYF.

The rearrangement uses TRBV7-2 and TRBJ2-7, with 10 bases lining up with TRBD2. Germline V gives CDR1 SGHTA, CDR2 FQGNSA. This CDR3 is built from 15 residues. V gave up 5 bases and J gave up 3 bases; unmatched junction bases: 7. The chain's CDR3 is CASSDAGTSVYEQYF. CDR3 in DNA: TGTGCCAGCAGCGACGCTGGGACTAGCGTCTACGAGCAGTACTTC.

The chain combines TRBV6-6 with TRBJ2-2, with D perhaps assigned TRBD1 or TRBD2 (5 bases each). Germline CDR1 reads MNHNY; CDR2 reads SVGAGI (reference sequence). V lost 6 bases, J lost 1 base, and 9 bases lay in between. The CDR3 runs 14 residues. In DNA, the CDR3 is TGTGCCAGCAGCCAGGGACGGAACACCGGGGAGCTGTTTTTT. Translating it yields CASSQGRNTGELFF.

This chain uses TRBV5-1 with TRBJ1-5; possibly TRBD1 for D (5 bases). Germline CDR1 SGHRS, CDR2 YFSETQ. The V and J ends lost 0 bases and 7 bases respectively, with 11 bases between them. The CDR3 is 14 amino acids. The CDR3 bases are TGCGCCAGCAGCTTGGTCGGGGGAAGGCAGCCCCAGCATTTT. Protein sequence: CASSLVGGRQPQHF.

The chain joins TRBV19 to TRBJ2-2, with D unresolved. This CDR3 has 15 residues. Germline CDR1 is LNHDA and CDR2 is SQIVND (reference sequence). The V and J ends lost 2 bases and 0 bases respectively, with 7 bases between them. CDR3 sequence reads: CASSIRAANTGELFF. The CDR3 DNA reads TGTGCCAGTAGTATAAGGGCAGCGAACACCGGGGAGCTGTTTTTT.

The chain employs TRBV18 and TRBJ1-4; no clear D gene. This CDR3 has 15 residues. With 3 bases removed from V and 7 bases from J, the gap between germline ends came to 15 bases. Germline V gene lookup returns CDR1 KGHSH and CDR2 LQKENI. The CDR3 sequence: CASSPVGNRGEKLFF. In DNA, the CDR3 is TGTGCCAGCTCACCTGTGGGAAATCGAGGTGAAAAACTGTTTTTT.

The V and J genes are TRBV6-2 or TRBV6-3 and TRBJ2-1; 8 bases are a match to TRBD2. CDR3 length equals 18 residues. The germline CDR1 and CDR2 sequences are MNHEY and SVGEGT. J gave up 7 bases and V 0 bases, and 14 bases lay outside the gene matches. CDR3 region: CASSYSRWKRESRNEQFF. The CDR3 coding sequence is TGTGCCAGCAGTTACTCGAGGTGGAAGCGGGAGAGTAGGAATGAGCAGTTCTTC.

The V gene is TRBV2, the J gene TRBJ1-4; D unclear. CDR1 and CDR2 from the germline V gene are SNHLY and FYNNEI. The V end was cut by 0 bases, the J end by 3 bases, with 11 bases between. The CDR3 totals 16 residues. The CDR3 DNA is TGTGCCAGCAGTGAAGCAGGAGGCGCGCCTAATGAAAAACTGTTTTTT. Protein: CASSEAGGAPNEKLFF.

The chain joins TRBV3-1 (or the pseudogene TRBV3-2) to TRBJ1-1; possible D gene TRBD1, 6 bases. The CDR3 runs 14 residues. The ends were cut back, 2 bases at V and 5 bases at J, with 12 bases in the middle. CDR1 and CDR2 from the germline V gene are LGHDT and YNNKEL (reference sequence). The CDR3 DNA reads as TGTGCCAGCAGCCAAACTACAGGGAGGACTGAAGCTTTCTTT. It specifies CASSQTTGRTEAFF.

V is TRBV7-9 and J is TRBJ2-1, with a tentative D call TRBD2 (6 bases). CDR1 and CDR2 (germline): SEHNR, FQNEAQ (reference sequence). V gave up 0 bases and J gave up 5 bases, with 14 bases separating them. The length of the CDR3 is 16 residues. As DNA, the CDR3 is TGTGCCAGCAGCTTAGCTGGGGGGTTGGGAAACAATGAGCAGTTCTTC. Protein product: CASSLAGGLGNNEQFF. Full variable domain (remainder filled in from reference TRBV7-9 and TRBJ2-1): DTGVSQNPRHKITKRGQNVTFRCDPISEHNRLYWYRQTLGQGPEFLTYFQNEAQLEKSRLLSDRFSAERPKGSFSTLEIQRTEQGDSAMYLCASSLAGGLGNNEQFFGPGTRLTVL.

The chain combines TRBV9 with TRBJ1-4, with 7 bases that match TRBD1. Germline loops: CDR1 SGDLS, CDR2 YYNGEE. The trim removed 4 bases at V and 4 bases at J, leaving 7 bases unmatched. The CDR3 has 15 amino acids. CDR3 amino acids: CASSPPSGGNEKLFF. The CDR3 bases are TGTGCCAGCAGCCCCCCTTCAGGGGGTAATGAAAAACTGTTTTTT.

V and J are TRBV25-1 and TRBJ1-2, with D uncertain. The V gene's germline CDR1 is MGHDK and CDR2 SYGVNS. V was clipped by 1 base and J by 1 base, with 10 bases between them. The CDR3 totals 15 residues. Written as DNA, the CDR3 is TGTGCCAGCAGTGAATCTACAGATGATAACTATGGCTACACCTTC. It is translated as CASSESTDDNYGYTF.

The chain combines TRBV2 with TRBJ2-2; tentatively, D is TRBD2 (5 bases). V lost 6 bases, J lost 4 bases, and 15 bases lay in between. The CDR3 totals 15 residues. Germline lookup yields CDR1 SNHLY and CDR2 FYNNEI. The CDR3 DNA sequence: TGTGCCAGCAGCCGGGAAGGGTGGGGCACCGGGGAGCTGTTTTTT. Protein product: CASSREGWGTGELFF.

The sample holds one count of this clone. Germline and junction disagree at one end, which may indicate a read error. This chain links TRBV29-1 with TRBJ1-2; D might be TRBD1 (6 bases). The length of the CDR3 is 13 residues. CDR1 SQVTM and CDR2 ANQGSEA come from the germline V gene. The CDR3 loop reads CSVQEGESYGYTF. In DNA form, the CDR3 reads TGCAGCGTTCAAGAGGGGGAGAGCTATGGCTACACCTTC.

V and J are TRBV5-1 and TRBJ1-6; unclear D gene. This CDR3 is 13 amino acids long. Germline assignment: CDR1 SGHRS and CDR2 YFSETQ. Trimming cost V 4 bases and J 7 bases, with 9 bases left between them. The DNA for the CDR3 is TGCGCCAGCAGCGACAACTCGAATTCACCCCTCCACTTT. Encoded protein: CASSDNSNSPLHF.

The rearrangement uses TRBV7-9 and TRBJ1-5; D may be TRBD1 (5 bases). Germline V CDR1 and CDR2: SEHNR, FQNEAQ (reference sequence). The CDR3 length is 16 residues. Trimming stripped 1 base from V and 2 bases from J, with 12 bases between. DNA of the CDR3: TGTGCCAGCAGCTTAGTGCGGGGGGAGCGCAATCAGCCCCAGCATTTT. It specifies CASSLVRGERNQPQHF.

V usage is TRBV30 and J usage is TRBJ2-1; 9 nucleotides agree with TRBD1. CDR1 and CDR2 from the germline V gene are GTSNPN and SVGIG (reference sequence). The length of the CDR3 is 16 residues. V lost 0 bases to trimming and J lost 3 bases; unmatched junction nucleotides: 6. DNA for the CDR3: TGTGCCTGGAGTGTACTCGACAGGGGGGACTACAATGAGCAGTTCTTC. Its translation: CAWSVLDRGDYNEQFF.

This clone was detected once. The chain combines TRBV6-5 with TRBJ2-1; D unclear. Germline-derived CDR1 and CDR2 are MNHEY and SVGAGI. V gave up 4 bases and J gave up 5 bases, with 9 bases separating them. This CDR3 has 13 residues. The CDR3 loop reads CASSWTPNNEQFF. CDR3 in DNA: TGTGCCAGCAGTTGGACGCCCAACAATGAGCAGTTCTTC.

CDR3 DNA sequence: TGTGCCACCAGCAAGCCGGGACAGGGCGCCCAAGAGACCCAGTACTTC. Translated: CATSKPGQGAQETQYF. V and J are TRBV15 and TRBJ2-5; 9 positions agree with TRBD1. Trimming removed 4 bases from V and 1 base from J; junction bases left unmatched: 7. The CDR3 runs 16 residues. The germline V gene has CDR1 LNHNV and CDR2 YYDKDF (reference sequence).

This clone was recorded a few times. The rearrangement links TRBV10-1 to TRBJ1-6; D gene uncertain. The germline gives CDR1 WNHNN, CDR2 SYGVQD (reference sequence). This CDR3 spans 13 amino acids. Trimming removed 0 bases at V and 8 bases at J, with 5 bases between. The CDR3 here is CASSESQDSPLHF. CDR3 DNA: TGCGCCAGCAGTGAGTCTCAGGATTCACCCCTCCACTTT.

The chain recombines TRBV20-1 with TRBJ1-4; weak D call: TRBD1 (5 bases). The CDR3 is 11 amino acids. Germline V gene data show CDR1 as DFQATT and CDR2 as SNEGSKA (reference sequence). V lost 4 bases and J 13 bases, leaving 13 bases between the germline ends. In nucleotides, the CDR3 is TGCAGTGCTAACCAGGGATGTCGACTGTTTTTT. Its protein is CSANQGCRLFF.

The rearrangement uses TRBV7-9 and TRBJ1-4; D gene uncertain. Trimming shortened V by 0 bases and J by 2 bases, and 13 bases separated the two germline ends. The CDR3 length is 17 residues. The germline V gene has CDR1 SEHNR and CDR2 FQNEAQ (reference sequence). CDR3 sequence: CASSLAVSVGTNEKLFF. CDR3 coding DNA: TGTGCCAGCAGCTTAGCGGTTTCAGTAGGGACTAATGAAAAACTGTTTTTT.

The chain carries TRBV2 and TRBJ1-3; possibly TRBD1 for D (5 bases). The CDR3 loop spans 16 amino acids. The V and J ends lost 4 bases and 0 bases respectively, with 13 bases between them. Per the germline V gene, CDR1 is SNHLY and CDR2 is FYNNEI. The CDR3 is CASSGLRGYSGNTIYF. CDR3 coding DNA: TGTGCCAGCAGTGGTCTACGGGGGTACTCTGGAAACACCATATATTTT.

Points on this clone: Different DNA sequences within this sample yield the same CDR3. The chain uses TRBV19 and TRBJ1-1; tentatively, D is TRBD1 (5 bases). CDR1 is LNHDA, CDR2 SQIVND, per germline (reference sequence). CDR3 length equals 13 residues. Trimming removed 2 bases from V and 2 bases from J, with 6 bases in between. CDR3 region: CASSIRGNTEAFF. Written as DNA, the CDR3 is TGTGCCAGTAGTATAAGGGGAAACACTGAAGCTTTCTTT.

This chain links TRBV10-3 with TRBJ1-2; D might be TRBD1 (5 bases). This CDR3 region has 13 residues. Germline lookup yields CDR1 ENHRY and CDR2 SYGVKD. The V and J ends lost 4 bases and 6 bases respectively, with 12 bases between them. CDR3 nucleotide sequence: TGTGCCATCAGTGCTAACCCGACAGATGGCTACACCTTC. Translating gives CAISANPTDGYTF.